The rows below give T cell receptor beta chains drawn from one sample of a study of blood T cells in healthy people across ages. TCRdb fed the 5' RACE reads into MiXCR, producing one record per CDR3 protein. Among around 870,000 distinct CDR3 sequences, under 30% were seen once, and the ten largest hold around a sixth. The sequenced sample was blood. The receptors stem from a woman of 80 years or more in good health. Each CDR3 is given with its conserved first and last residue. The order of the fields is D gene, J gene, CDR3 length, clone size, V gene, CDR3 protein, CDR3 DNA. D genes are given only for firm matches. The listing skips clone size in some rows; elsewhere it reads once, few, many or a size class.

d_call: TRBD2; j_call: TRBJ2-5; cdr3_length: 16; clone_size: -; v_call: TRBV5-1; cdr3_aa: CASSPLAGGNQETQYF; cdr3_nt: TGCGCCAGCAGCCCTTTAGCGGGGGGGAACCAAGAGACCCAGTACTTC
d_call: -; j_call: TRBJ2-6; cdr3_length: 17; clone_size: -; v_call: TRBV7-6; cdr3_aa: CASSLEGSGSGANVLTF; cdr3_nt: TGTGCCAGCAGCTTAGAGGGTTCCGGCTCTGGGGCCAACGTCCTGACTTTC
d_call: -; j_call: TRBJ2-5; cdr3_length: 16; clone_size: many; v_call: TRBV24-1; cdr3_aa: CATSDLVRGFGETQYF; cdr3_nt: TGTGCCACCAGTGATTTAGTAAGGGGTTTCGGAGAGACCCAGTACTTC
d_call: -; j_call: TRBJ1-6; cdr3_length: 15; clone_size: many; v_call: TRBV7-2; cdr3_aa: CASRSGGSYNSPLHF; cdr3_nt: TGTGCCAGCAGGTCCGGGGGATCCTATAATTCACCCCTCCACTTT
d_call: -; j_call: TRBJ2-7; cdr3_length: 14; clone_size: -; v_call: TRBV7-2; cdr3_aa: CASSSLTGRDEQYF; cdr3_nt: TGTGCCAGCAGCTCTCTGACAGGTCGTGACGAGCAGTACTTC
d_call: -; j_call: TRBJ1-1; cdr3_length: 15; clone_size: many; v_call: TRBV6-5; cdr3_aa: CASSRDVGGNTEAFF; cdr3_nt: TGTGCCAGCAGCCGGGACGTCGGGGGGAACACTGAAGCTTTCTTT
d_call: TRBD1; j_call: TRBJ2-7; cdr3_length: 16; clone_size: once; v_call: TRBV3-1; cdr3_aa: CVSSQGGQGPDYEQYF; cdr3_nt: TGTGTCAGCAGCCAAGGCGGACAGGGACCGGACTACGAGCAGTACTTC
d_call: -; j_call: TRBJ1-6; cdr3_length: 17; clone_size: many; v_call: TRBV7-9; cdr3_aa: CASSSGTASSYNSPLHF; cdr3_nt: TGTGCCAGCAGCTCCGGGACCGCGAGCTCCTATAATTCACCCCTCCACTTT
d_call: -; j_call: TRBJ2-5; cdr3_length: 17; clone_size: many; v_call: TRBV7-7; cdr3_aa: CASSRGALASAQETQYF; cdr3_nt: TGTGCTAGCAGCCGGGGCGCGTTGGCTTCAGCCCAAGAGACCCAGTACTTC
d_call: TRBD2; j_call: TRBJ2-1; cdr3_length: 15; clone_size: -; v_call: TRBV5-1; cdr3_aa: CAGRLTSGGNNEQFF; cdr3_nt: TGCGCCGGCCGTTTAACTAGCGGGGGAAACAATGAGCAGTTCTTC
d_call: TRBD2; j_call: TRBJ2-3; cdr3_length: 15; clone_size: many; v_call: TRBV7-2; cdr3_aa: CASSSSGRSTDTQYF; cdr3_nt: TGTGCCAGCAGCTCCAGCGGGAGAAGCACAGATACGCAGTATTTT
d_call: -; j_call: TRBJ1-6; cdr3_length: 17; clone_size: few; v_call: TRBV6-1; cdr3_aa: CASSEGPASSYNSPLHF; cdr3_nt: TGTGCCAGCAGTGAAGGCCCAGCGAGCTCCTATAATTCACCCCTCCACTTT
d_call: -; j_call: TRBJ2-7; cdr3_length: 16; clone_size: many; v_call: TRBV7-2; cdr3_aa: CASSLAIVREPRIQYF; cdr3_nt: TGTGCCAGCAGCTTAGCGATTGTCAGGGAACCACGGATCCAGTACTTC
d_call: -; j_call: TRBJ1-1; cdr3_length: 12; clone_size: -; v_call: TRBV29-1; cdr3_aa: CSVVRGVSGAFF; cdr3_nt: TGCAGCGTTGTTAGGGGAGTTTCAGGAGCTTTCTTT
d_call: -; j_call: TRBJ1-5; cdr3_length: 15; clone_size: many; v_call: TRBV2; cdr3_aa: CASSGGSYSNQPQHF; cdr3_nt: TGTGCCAGCAGTGGGGGAAGTTATAGCAATCAGCCCCAGCATTTT
d_call: -; j_call: TRBJ1-4; cdr3_length: 15; clone_size: many; v_call: TRBV11-1; cdr3_aa: CASSTRGTSNEKLFF; cdr3_nt: TGTGCCAGCAGCACCCGTGGGACCTCTAATGAAAAACTGTTTTTT
d_call: TRBD2; j_call: TRBJ2-1; cdr3_length: 14; clone_size: -; v_call: TRBV20-1; cdr3_aa: CSASRGLVDDEQFF; cdr3_nt: TGCAGTGCTAGTAGGGGACTAGTAGACGATGAGCAGTTCTTC
d_call: -; j_call: TRBJ1-1; cdr3_length: 15; clone_size: few; v_call: TRBV6-6; cdr3_aa: CASSYVERGEFEAFF; cdr3_nt: TGTGCCAGCAGTTACGTCGAGAGAGGTGAATTTGAAGCTTTCTTT
d_call: -; j_call: TRBJ2-1; cdr3_length: 14; clone_size: -; v_call: TRBV7-2; cdr3_aa: CASSSPPPDNEQFF; cdr3_nt: TGTGCCAGCAGCTCCCCGCCCCCTGACAATGAGCAGTTCTTC
d_call: -; j_call: TRBJ1-1; cdr3_length: 16; clone_size: -; v_call: TRBV9; cdr3_aa: CASSVGAGLVNTEAFF; cdr3_nt: TGTGCCAGCAGCGTAGGAGCAGGGCTCGTGAACACTGAAGCTTTCTTT
d_call: -; j_call: TRBJ1-5; cdr3_length: 12; clone_size: many; v_call: TRBV6-2/TRBV6-3; cdr3_aa: CAVAASNQPQHF; cdr3_nt: TGTGCCGTGGCTGCGAGCAATCAGCCCCAGCATTTT
d_call: -; j_call: TRBJ1-3; cdr3_length: 14; clone_size: few; v_call: TRBV12-3/TRBV12-4; cdr3_aa: CASRRDIQRNTIYF; cdr3_nt: TGTGCCAGCAGGCGGGACATTCAGAGAAACACCATATATTTT
d_call: -; j_call: TRBJ1-2; cdr3_length: 15; clone_size: -; v_call: TRBV30; cdr3_aa: CAWSVGGWGNYGYTF; cdr3_nt: TGTGCCTGGAGTGTAGGCGGTTGGGGTAACTATGGCTACACCTTC
d_call: TRBD1; j_call: TRBJ1-1; cdr3_length: 15; clone_size: -; v_call: TRBV9; cdr3_aa: CASSVGQGSSPEAFF; cdr3_nt: TGTGCCAGCAGCGTAGGACAGGGGTCTTCCCCTGAAGCTTTCTTT
d_call: -; j_call: TRBJ2-1; cdr3_length: 16; clone_size: many; v_call: TRBV6-2/TRBV6-3; cdr3_aa: CASSYVGRGLFNEQFF; cdr3_nt: TGTGCCAGCAGTTACGTGGGCAGGGGCTTATTCAATGAGCAGTTCTTC
d_call: -; j_call: TRBJ1-2; cdr3_length: 13; clone_size: -; v_call: TRBV6-2/TRBV6-3; cdr3_aa: CACSYGQRFGYTF; cdr3_nt: TGTGCCTGCAGTTATGGGCAGCGCTTTGGCTACACCTTC
d_call: -; j_call: TRBJ1-5; cdr3_length: 16; clone_size: many; v_call: TRBV18; cdr3_aa: CASSPAQQVRNQPQHF; cdr3_nt: TGTGCCAGCTCACCGGCCCAGCAGGTCCGGAATCAGCCCCAGCATTTT
d_call: TRBD2; j_call: TRBJ2-3; cdr3_length: 14; clone_size: many; v_call: TRBV7-2; cdr3_aa: CASSLSSGADTQYF; cdr3_nt: TGTGCCAGCAGTTTGTCTAGCGGGGCAGATACGCAGTATTTT
d_call: TRBD1; j_call: TRBJ2-5; cdr3_length: 14; clone_size: -; v_call: TRBV7-9; cdr3_aa: CASSPWTGGAARYF; cdr3_nt: TGTGCCAGCAGCCCCTGGACAGGGGGTGCGGCCCGGTACTTC
d_call: TRBD1; j_call: TRBJ1-2; cdr3_length: 16; clone_size: few; v_call: TRBV3-1; cdr3_aa: CASSQDWGTVNYGYTF; cdr3_nt: TGTGCCAGCAGCCAAGATTGGGGGACAGTAAACTATGGCTACACCTTC
d_call: TRBD1; j_call: TRBJ1-1; cdr3_length: 18; clone_size: few; v_call: TRBV4-3; cdr3_aa: CASSQDLGNRGRDTEAFF; cdr3_nt: TGCGCCAGCAGCCAAGACCTGGGGAACAGGGGAAGGGACACTGAAGCTTTCTTT
d_call: -; j_call: TRBJ2-5; cdr3_length: 14; clone_size: many; v_call: TRBV7-2; cdr3_aa: CASSLYGSQETQYF; cdr3_nt: TGTGCCAGCAGCTTATACGGGTCCCAAGAGACCCAGTACTTC
d_call: -; j_call: TRBJ2-1; cdr3_length: 15; clone_size: many; v_call: TRBV20-1; cdr3_aa: CSAGTAGAERNEQFF; cdr3_nt: TGCAGTGCTGGGACAGCGGGGGCGGAAAGGAATGAGCAGTTCTTC
d_call: -; j_call: TRBJ1-2; cdr3_length: 13; clone_size: -; v_call: TRBV3-1; cdr3_aa: CAGSSGINYGYTF; cdr3_nt: TGTGCCGGCAGCTCAGGGATTAACTATGGCTACACCTTC
d_call: -; j_call: TRBJ2-5; cdr3_length: 15; clone_size: many; v_call: TRBV11-2; cdr3_aa: CASSSPRGSRETQYF; cdr3_nt: TGTGCCAGCAGCTCCCCCAGGGGTTCTCGAGAGACCCAGTACTTC
d_call: TRBD2; j_call: TRBJ2-7; cdr3_length: 22; clone_size: -; v_call: TRBV4-2; cdr3_aa: CASSHAIHRGLAGLRSIGEQYF; cdr3_nt: TGTGCCAGCAGCCACGCAATCCACCGTGGACTAGCGGGACTGCGGTCGATCGGTGAGCAGTACTTC
d_call: -; j_call: TRBJ2-7; cdr3_length: 15; clone_size: -; v_call: TRBV5-1; cdr3_aa: CASRGEPGGTYEQYF; cdr3_nt: TGCGCCAGCAGGGGGGAGCCAGGGGGGACCTACGAGCAGTACTTC